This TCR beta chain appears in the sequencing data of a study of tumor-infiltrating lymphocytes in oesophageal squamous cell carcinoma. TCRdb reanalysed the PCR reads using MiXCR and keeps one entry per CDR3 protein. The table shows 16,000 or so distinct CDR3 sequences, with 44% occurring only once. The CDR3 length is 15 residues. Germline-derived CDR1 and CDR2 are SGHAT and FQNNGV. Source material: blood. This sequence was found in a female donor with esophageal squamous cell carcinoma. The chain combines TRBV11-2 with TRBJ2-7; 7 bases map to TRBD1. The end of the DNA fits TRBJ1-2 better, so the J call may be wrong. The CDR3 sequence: CASRQTGVRSWGYTF. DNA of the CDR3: TGTGCCAGCAGACAAACAGGGGTGAGGTCTTGGGGCTACACCTTC.